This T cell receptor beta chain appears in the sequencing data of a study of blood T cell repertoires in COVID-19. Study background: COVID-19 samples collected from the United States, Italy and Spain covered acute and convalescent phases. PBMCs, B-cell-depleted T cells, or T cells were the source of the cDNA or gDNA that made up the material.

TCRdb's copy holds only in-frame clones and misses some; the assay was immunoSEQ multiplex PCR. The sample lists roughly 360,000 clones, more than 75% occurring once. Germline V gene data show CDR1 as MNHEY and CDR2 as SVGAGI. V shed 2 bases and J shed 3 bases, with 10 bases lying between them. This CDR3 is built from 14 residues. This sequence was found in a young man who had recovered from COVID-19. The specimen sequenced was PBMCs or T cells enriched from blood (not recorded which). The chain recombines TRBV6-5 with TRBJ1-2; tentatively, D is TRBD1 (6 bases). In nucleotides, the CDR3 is TGTGCCAGCAGTTACCGGAGACAGGACTATGGCTACACCTTC. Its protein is CASSYRRQDYGYTF.